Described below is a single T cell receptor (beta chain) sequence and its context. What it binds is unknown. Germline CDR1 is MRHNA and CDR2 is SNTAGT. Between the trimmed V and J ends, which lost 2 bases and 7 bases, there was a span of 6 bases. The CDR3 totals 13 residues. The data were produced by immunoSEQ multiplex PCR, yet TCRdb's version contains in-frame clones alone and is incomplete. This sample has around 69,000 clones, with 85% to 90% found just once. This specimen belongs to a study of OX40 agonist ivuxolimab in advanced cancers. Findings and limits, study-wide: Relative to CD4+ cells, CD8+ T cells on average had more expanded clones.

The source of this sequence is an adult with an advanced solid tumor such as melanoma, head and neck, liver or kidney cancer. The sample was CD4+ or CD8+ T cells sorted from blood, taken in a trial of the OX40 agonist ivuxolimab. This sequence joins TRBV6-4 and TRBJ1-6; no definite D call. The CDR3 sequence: CASSDSWNSPLHF. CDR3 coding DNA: TGTGCCAGCAGTGACAGTTGGAATTCACCCCTCCACTTT.